The 28 T cell receptor beta chains below were found in one sample sequenced in a study of cytomegalovirus exposure and HLA in healthy donors. It was with 60 Vbeta and 13 Jbeta primers that the PCR ran. Measured with immunoSEQ multiplex PCR; TCRdb has only the in-frame clones, and not every one. This sample yields about 220,000 clones, of which about 80% are seen a single time; over 0.55% belongs to the top ten. The specimen was PBMCs. The receptors come from a man aged 18 to 29 in good health and CMV-seronegative.

This clone was counted a few times. The chain links TRBV11-2 to TRBJ2-7, with TRBD1 identical over 9 bases. V dropped 3 bases and J dropped 4; count of bases not matched to a gene: 7. This CDR3 comprises 15 residues. Per the germline V gene, CDR1 is SGHAT and CDR2 is FQNNGV. The CDR3, as DNA: TGTGCCAGCAGCTTGTCGATAGGACAGGGGTACGAGCAGTACTTC. It is translated as CASSLSIGQGYEQYF.

The CDR3 nucleotides read TGTGCCAGCAGCGGGGCTGATTTTGGAGAGCAGTACTTC. Protein: CASSGADFGEQYF. The rearrangement uses TRBV9 and TRBJ2-7, with D unresolved. There are 13 residues in the CDR3. Germline-derived CDR1 and CDR2 are SGDLS and YYNGEE. Trimming removed 3 bases at V and 7 bases at J, with 14 bases between.

This chain joins TRBV10-3 and TRBJ2-4; 14 bases fit TRBD2. Germline CDR1 is ENHRY and CDR2 is SYGVKD. The V and J ends lost 4 bases and 7 bases, in that order; junction bases with no gene match: 3. This CDR3 region has 15 residues. Here the CDR3 DNA reads TGTGCCATCAGTGGACTAGCGGGAGGGGTGAACATTCAGTACTTC. It codes for CAISGLAGGVNIQYF.

This clone has just a few counts. The chain links TRBV7-9 to TRBJ1-2; 7 bases are a match to TRBD1. The ends lost 1 base at V and 4 bases at J; junction bases unmatched: 3. The CDR3 has 14 residues. From germline, CDR1 is SEHNR and CDR2 FQNEAQ (reference sequence). This CDR3 is CASSLETGSYGYTF. The CDR3 coding sequence is TGTGCCAGCAGCTTAGAGACAGGGTCCTATGGCTACACCTTC.

This sequence joins TRBV7-9 and TRBJ1-4; D remains ambiguous. This CDR3 contains 14 residues. Trimming removed 1 base at V and 4 bases at J, with 7 bases between. In germline, CDR1 is SEHNR, CDR2 FQNEAQ (reference sequence). DNA of the CDR3: TGTGCCAGCAGCTTAGGACACGTTAATGAAAAACTGTTTTTT. Its translation is CASSLGHVNEKLFF.

This chain joins TRBV5-6 and TRBJ2-7, with 8 bases matching TRBD1. This CDR3 is built from 15 residues. CDR1 is SGHDT and CDR2 is YYEEEE in the germline V gene. Trimming removed 0 bases from V and 6 bases from J; junction bases left unmatched: 8. The chain's CDR3 is CASSLAAGGFGEQYF. The DNA of the CDR3 is TGTGCCAGCAGCTTGGCGGCAGGGGGCTTTGGCGAGCAGTACTTC.

The chain is built from TRBV10-3 and TRBJ2-1; the match to TRBD2 covers 9 bases. The germline V gene encodes CDR1 ENHRY and CDR2 SYGVKD. The CDR3 covers 15 residues. The V segment lost 2 bases and the J segment 5 bases; nucleotides outside the gene matches: 4. The CDR3 nucleotides read TGTGCCATCAGTGAGGGGATAGCGGGAGACAATGAGCAGTTCTTC. Its protein product is CAISEGIAGDNEQFF.

This chain uses TRBV9 with TRBJ2-3; D is possibly TRBD2 (5 bases). The V gene lost 4 bases and the J gene lost 4 bases, with 16 bases spanning the gap. The CDR3 is 15 residues long. Germline-derived CDR1 and CDR2 are SGDLS and YYNGEE. This CDR3 reads CASSPEGASADTQYF. CDR3 nucleotides: TGTGCCAGCAGCCCAGAGGGCGCCTCGGCAGATACGCAGTATTTT.

The chain employs TRBV6-5 and TRBJ1-5; D gene ambiguous. CDR3 length: 13 residues. V lost 5 bases and J 7 bases, leaving 12 bases between the germline ends. The germline V gene encodes CDR1 MNHEY and CDR2 SVGAGI. This chain's CDR3 is CASSLFGGQPQHF. The DNA of the CDR3 is TGTGCCAGCAGTCTTTTTGGAGGGCAGCCCCAGCATTTT.

V and J are TRBV5-8 and TRBJ2-3; D is undetermined. The V gene's germline CDR1 is SGHTS and CDR2 YDEGEE. The CDR3 is made up of 12 amino acids. Trimming removed 4 bases at V and 10 bases at J, with 13 bases between. CDR3 bases: TGTGCCAGCAGCCCCCGGAGCATAGCGCAGTATTTT. Residues: CASSPRSIAQYF.

The chain combines TRBV7-3 with TRBJ2-3; 10 positions agree with TRBD2. This CDR3 is built from 15 residues. V shed 6 bases, J shed 8 bases, and the junction held 11 bases outside the gene matches. Germline values: CDR1 SGHTA, CDR2 FQGTGA. Here the CDR3 reads CASSYPSGRDLTQYF. Written as DNA, the CDR3 is TGTGCCAGCAGTTATCCTAGCGGGAGAGACCTTACGCAGTATTTT.

The chain recombines TRBV7-2 with TRBJ1-2; 10 bases agree with TRBD1. The junction had 5 bases not matched to a gene; V was cut back by 5 bases and J by 5 bases. Germline lookup yields CDR1 SGHTA and CDR2 FQGNSA. The CDR3 is 14 amino acids. The CDR3 here is CASSPGQGEYGYTF. The DNA of the CDR3 is TGTGCCAGCAGCCCCGGACAGGGGGAATATGGCTACACCTTC.

V gene TRBV30 combines with J gene TRBJ2-7; 8 bases map to TRBD1. Trimming took 3 bases from V and 5 from J; bases not matched to a gene: 3. The CDR3 covers 12 residues. Germline assignment: CDR1 GTSNPN and CDR2 SVGIG (reference sequence). The CDR3 region has the DNA TGTGCCTGGAGCAGGGGGCATGACGAGCAGTACTTC. Its protein is CAWSRGHDEQYF.

V gene TRBV27 combines with J gene TRBJ2-7; possible D gene TRBD1, 5 bases. The CDR3 is made up of 13 amino acids. Germline CDR1 reads MNHEY; CDR2 reads SMNVEV (reference sequence). V was trimmed by 6 bases and J by 4 bases, leaving 13 bases between them. CDR3 coding DNA: TGTGCCAGCAGCCTCGGACACGCATACGAGCAGTACTTC. Translation: CASSLGHAYEQYF.

The genes are TRBV4-1 and TRBJ2-2, with TRBD1 matching over 7 bases. The CDR3 length is 15 residues. The ends lost 2 bases at V and 4 bases at J; junction bases unmatched: 4. Germline V gene data show CDR1 as MGHRA and CDR2 as YSYEKL. CDR3 coding DNA: TGCGCCAGCAGCCAACTGACAGGGACCACCGGGGAGCTGTTTTTT. This translates into CASSQLTGTTGELFF.

This chain links TRBV28 with TRBJ1-5, with D perhaps TRBD1 (6 bases). V was pared by 6 bases and J by 4 bases, with 16 bases between. The length of the CDR3 is 15 residues. CDR1 and CDR2 (germline): MDHEN, SYDVKM. CDR3 in DNA: TGTGCCAGCAGCCAGCACGGGGGGGCGAATCAGCCCCAGCATTTT. Its translation: CASSQHGGANQPQHF.

The rearrangement joins TRBV4-1 to TRBJ1-1; perhaps TRBD1 as D (6 bases). V gave up 4 bases and J gave up 0 bases, with 12 bases separating them. Germline values: CDR1 MGHRA, CDR2 YSYEKL. The CDR3 consists of 15 residues. As DNA, the CDR3 is TGCGCCAGCAGCCCAGGACAGACTATGAACACTGAAGCTTTCTTT. Its protein is CASSPGQTMNTEAFF.

The chain couples TRBV7-8 to TRBJ1-2, with a tentative D call TRBD1 (5 bases). The CDR3 is 15 amino acids. Germline assignment: CDR1 SGHVS and CDR2 FQNEAQ. V gave up 1 base and J gave up 8 bases, with 17 bases separating them. CDR3 loop: CASSLEGQGSMGYTF. DNA for the CDR3: TGTGCCAGCAGCTTAGAAGGTCAGGGATCTATGGGCTACACCTTC.

The rearrangement uses TRBV5-5 and TRBJ1-5; D remains unclear. The CDR3 sequence is 14 residues long. V was clipped by 2 bases and J by 4 bases, with 10 bases between them. CDR1 SGHKS and CDR2 YYEKEE come from the germline V gene (reference sequence). The CDR3 region is CASSFISGNQPQHF. CDR3 bases: TGTGCCAGCAGCTTTATATCGGGAAATCAGCCCCAGCATTTT.

The rearrangement links TRBV21-1 to TRBJ1-2; the table's D call of TRBD1 was not tested on the DNA. TRBV21-1 is an annotated pseudogene. This CDR3 spans 16 amino acids. The CDR3 bases are TGTGCCAGCAGCATTTGCGGACAGGGAACTAACTATGGCTACACCTTC. Translation: CASSICGQGTNYGYTF.

The chain couples TRBV18 to TRBJ2-1; TRBD2 is a possible D gene (5 bases). Trimming shortened V by 4 bases and J by 2 bases, and 9 bases separated the two germline ends. Looked up from germline, CDR1 is KGHSH and CDR2 is LQKENI. The CDR3 consists of 14 residues. Here the CDR3 DNA reads TGTGCCAGCTCACGTACTAGGACCTACAATGAGCAGTTCTTC. Its protein is CASSRTRTYNEQFF. The full variable domain, completed using reference TRBV18 and TRBJ2-1, is NAGVMQNPRHLVRRRGQEARLRCSPMKGHSHVYWYRQLPEEGLKFMVYLQKENIIDESGMPKERFSAEFPKEGPSILRIQQVVRGDSAAYFCASSRTRTYNEQFFGPGTRLTVL.

This clone was seen a single time. The V gene is TRBV18, the J gene TRBJ2-5, with D tentatively TRBD1 (5 bases). Germline CDR1 is KGHSH and CDR2 is LQKENI. The CDR3 is made up of 15 amino acids. Trimming left V 2 bases short and J 2 bases short, with 12 bases between. This chain's CDR3 is CASSPYGREQETQYF. The DNA of the CDR3 is TGTGCCAGCTCACCATACGGCAGGGAACAAGAGACCCAGTACTTC.

The chain employs TRBV2 and TRBJ2-3; no clear D. The CDR3 sequence is 14 residues long. Germline loops: CDR1 SNHLY, CDR2 FYNNEI. Trimming took off 5 bases at V and 6 bases at J, with 15 bases between the two ends. The CDR3 nucleotides read TGTGCCAGCAGTCTACTGCGGCACCCCGATACGCAGTATTTT. Residues: CASSLLRHPDTQYF.

This clone appeared a single time. CDR3 nucleotide sequence: TGTGCCAGCAGTTACTCGGTGGACCAGGGGCGCAATGAGCAGTTCTTC. It is translated as CASSYSVDQGRNEQFF. The V call is TRBV6-5, the J call TRBJ2-1, with TRBD1 as a possible D gene (6 bases). Per germline, CDR1 MNHEY and CDR2 SVGAGI. V gave up 0 bases and J gave up 6 bases, with 15 bases separating them. This CDR3 spans 16 amino acids.

The CDR3 reads CASSLAAGQYEQYF. CDR3 sequence (DNA): TGCGCCAGCAGCTTGGCGGCAGGGCAATACGAGCAGTACTTC. This chain links TRBV5-1 with TRBJ2-7, with D perhaps matching TRBD1 (5 bases). Germline CDR1 and CDR2: SGHRS and YFSETQ. The CDR3 contains 14 residues. Between the trimmed V and J ends, which lost 0 bases and 4 bases, there was a span of 11 bases.

The V call is TRBV10-3, the J call TRBJ1-1; the match to TRBD1 covers 9 bases. Trimming removed 8 bases from V and 0 bases from J; junction bases left unmatched: 10. The CDR3 is made up of 16 amino acids. Looked up from germline, CDR1 is ENHRY and CDR2 is SYGVKD. As DNA, the CDR3 is TGTGCCATCTCCACCACAGGGGGCGGTTTGAACACTGAAGCTTTCTTT. Protein: CAISTTGGGLNTEAFF.

This clone was seen a handful of times. CDR3 protein: CAWSVRGASTDTQYF. CDR3 sequence (DNA): TGTGCCTGGAGTGTACGCGGGGCTAGCACAGATACGCAGTATTTT. This chain joins TRBV30 and TRBJ2-3; a possible D gene is TRBD2 (6 bases). The CDR3 runs to 15 residues. V shed 0 bases and J shed 0 bases, with 10 bases lying between them. Germline-derived CDR1 and CDR2 are GTSNPN and SVGIG (reference sequence).

This sequence joins TRBV28 and TRBJ1-1, with TRBD1 matching 10 bases. CDR1 and CDR2 (germline): MDHEN, SYDVKM. CDR3 length: 17 residues. The V and J ends lost 6 bases and 0 bases, in that order; junction bases with no gene match: 10. CDR3 DNA: TGTGCCAGCAGCCCTCCGGGACAGGGGCCTCTGAACACTGAAGCTTTCTTT. Its translation: CASSPPGQGPLNTEAFF. Together with reference TRBV28 and TRBJ1-1, the CDR3 gives the full variable domain: DVKVTQSSRYLVKRTGEKVFLECVQDMDHENMFWYRQDPGLGLRLIYFSYDVKMKEKGDIPEGYSVSREKKERFSLILESASTNQTSMYLCASSPPGQGPLNTEAFFGQGTRLTVV.